This T cell receptor beta chain was captured by sequencing in a study of technical replicates of blood from several donors. Germline loops: CDR1 MNHNS, CDR2 SASEGT. The CDR3 is 15 amino acids. The germline V and J ends were trimmed by 6 bases and 8 bases, with 20 bases remaining between them. Measured with immunoSEQ multiplex PCR; TCRdb has only the in-frame clones, and not every one. The table records roughly 90,000 clones, over 85% of them present only once. The specimen was T cells isolated from PBMCs. The chain links TRBV6-1 to TRBJ2-1; the D gene is possibly TRBD1 (5 bases). This TCR derives from a human donor in good health. The CDR3 DNA sequence: TGTGCCAGCAGCGTACTGGGTAAGGGGCTGGATGAGCAGTTCTTC. Amino acids: CASSVLGKGLDEQFF.